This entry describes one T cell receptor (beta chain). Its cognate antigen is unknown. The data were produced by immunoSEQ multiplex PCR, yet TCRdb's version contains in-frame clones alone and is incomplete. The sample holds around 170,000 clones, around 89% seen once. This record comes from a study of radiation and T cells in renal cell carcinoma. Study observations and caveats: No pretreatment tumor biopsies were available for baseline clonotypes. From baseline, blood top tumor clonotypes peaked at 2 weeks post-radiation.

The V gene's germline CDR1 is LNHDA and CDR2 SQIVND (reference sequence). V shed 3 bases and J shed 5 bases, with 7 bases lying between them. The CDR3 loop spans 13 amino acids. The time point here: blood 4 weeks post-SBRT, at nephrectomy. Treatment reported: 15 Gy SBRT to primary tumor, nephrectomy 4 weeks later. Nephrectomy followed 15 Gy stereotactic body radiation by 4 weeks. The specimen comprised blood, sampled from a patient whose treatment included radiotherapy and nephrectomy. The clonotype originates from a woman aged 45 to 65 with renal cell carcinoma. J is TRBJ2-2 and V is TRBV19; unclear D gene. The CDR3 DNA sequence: TGTGCCAGTAGTATGGAAGGGACCGGGGAGCTGTTTTTT. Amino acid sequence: CASSMEGTGELFF.